This TCR beta chain was recorded in a study of post-analysis software for immune sequencing data. Germline CDR1 is SGHRS and CDR2 is YFSETQ. The CDR3 totals 14 residues. V was cut by 7 bases and J by 5 bases, with 19 bases left in between. At least ten counts were recorded for this clonotype. The antigen remains undetermined. General study points: Comparison of patients with controls showed five TRBV segments more frequent in patients, TRBV5-6, TRBV5-1 and TRBV20-1 among them.

Researchers reported that TCR beta cDNA libraries carried unique molecular identifiers. One entry per CDR3 protein, called by TCRdb with MiXCR from the PCR reads. This table holds more than 500,000 distinct CDR3 sequences, around a third found once. J is TRBJ2-7 and V is TRBV5-1; D is perhaps TRBD1 or TRBD2 (5 bases each). The receptor comes from a girl aged 2-17 years with multiple sclerosis. Sequenced: blood. In DNA, the CDR3 is TGCGCCAGCGTTAGGGACGGGGAAGGAGACGAGCAGTACTTC. It codes for CASVRDGEGDEQYF.